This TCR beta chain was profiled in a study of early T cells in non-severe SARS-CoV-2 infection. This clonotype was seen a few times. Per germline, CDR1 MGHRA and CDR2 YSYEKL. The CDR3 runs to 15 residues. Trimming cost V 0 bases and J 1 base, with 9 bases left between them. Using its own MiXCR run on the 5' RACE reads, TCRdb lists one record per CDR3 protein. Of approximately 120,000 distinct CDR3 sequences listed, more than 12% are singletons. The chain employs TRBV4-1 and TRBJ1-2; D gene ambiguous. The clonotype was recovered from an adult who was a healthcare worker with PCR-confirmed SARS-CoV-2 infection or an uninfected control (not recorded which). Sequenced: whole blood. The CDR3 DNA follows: TGCGCCAGCAGCCAAGATCGCGGCAGTAACTATGGCTACACCTTC. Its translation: CASSQDRGSNYGYTF.